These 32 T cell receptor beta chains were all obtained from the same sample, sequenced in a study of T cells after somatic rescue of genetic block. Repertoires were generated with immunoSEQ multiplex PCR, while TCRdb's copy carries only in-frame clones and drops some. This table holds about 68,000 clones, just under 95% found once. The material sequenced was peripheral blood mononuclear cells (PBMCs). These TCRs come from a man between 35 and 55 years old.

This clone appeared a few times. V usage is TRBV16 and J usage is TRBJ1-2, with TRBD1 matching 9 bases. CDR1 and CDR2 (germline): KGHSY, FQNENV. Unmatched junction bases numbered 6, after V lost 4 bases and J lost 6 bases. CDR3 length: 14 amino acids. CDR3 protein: CASSPAGTGNGYTF. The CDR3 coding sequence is TGTGCCAGCAGCCCCGCCGGGACAGGGAATGGCTACACCTTC. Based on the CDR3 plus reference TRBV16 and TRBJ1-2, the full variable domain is GEEVAQTPKHLVRGEGQKAKLYCAPIKGHSYVFWYQQVLKNEFKFLISFQNENVFDETGMPKERFSAKCLPNSPCSLEIQATKLEDSAVYFCASSPAGTGNGYTFGSGTRLTVV.

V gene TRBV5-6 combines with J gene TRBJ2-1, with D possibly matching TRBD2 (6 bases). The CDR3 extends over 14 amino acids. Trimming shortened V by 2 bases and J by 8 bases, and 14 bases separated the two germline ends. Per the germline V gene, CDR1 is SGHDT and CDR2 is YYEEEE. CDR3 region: CASSFGGVGHEQFF. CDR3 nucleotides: TGTGCCAGCAGCTTCGGCGGGGTCGGGCATGAGCAGTTCTTC.

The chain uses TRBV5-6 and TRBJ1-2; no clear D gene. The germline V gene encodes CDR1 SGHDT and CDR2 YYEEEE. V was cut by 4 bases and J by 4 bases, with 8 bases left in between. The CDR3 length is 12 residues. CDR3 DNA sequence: TGTGCCAGCAGCGTAACCAGCTATGGCTACACCTTC. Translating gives CASSVTSYGYTF.

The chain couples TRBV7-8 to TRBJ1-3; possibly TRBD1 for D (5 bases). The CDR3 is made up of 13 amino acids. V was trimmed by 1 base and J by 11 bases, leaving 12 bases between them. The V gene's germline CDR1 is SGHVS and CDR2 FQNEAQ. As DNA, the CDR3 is TGTGCCAGCAGCTTAGATGGGGACGCCGCCATATATTTT. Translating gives CASSLDGDAAIYF.

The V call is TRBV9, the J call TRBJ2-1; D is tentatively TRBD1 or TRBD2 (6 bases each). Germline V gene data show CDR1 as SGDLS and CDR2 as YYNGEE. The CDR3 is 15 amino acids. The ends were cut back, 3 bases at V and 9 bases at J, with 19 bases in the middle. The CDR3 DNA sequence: TGTGCCAGCAGCGCGAGGGGGGAAATCAGGAGTGAGCAGTTCTTC. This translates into CASSARGEIRSEQFF. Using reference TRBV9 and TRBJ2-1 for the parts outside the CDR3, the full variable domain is DSGVTQTPKHLITATGQRVTLRCSPRSGDLSVYWYQQSLDQGLQFLIQYYNGEERAKGNILERFSAQQFPDLHSELNLSSLELGDSALYFCASSARGEIRSEQFFGPGTRLTVL.

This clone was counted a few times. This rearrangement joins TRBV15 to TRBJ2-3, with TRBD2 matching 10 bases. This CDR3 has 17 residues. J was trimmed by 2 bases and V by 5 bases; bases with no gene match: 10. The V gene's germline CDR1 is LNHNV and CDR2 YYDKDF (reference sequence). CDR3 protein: CATSGGGLAGATDTQYF. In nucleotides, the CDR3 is TGTGCCACCAGCGGCGGGGGGCTAGCGGGAGCCACAGATACGCAGTATTTT.

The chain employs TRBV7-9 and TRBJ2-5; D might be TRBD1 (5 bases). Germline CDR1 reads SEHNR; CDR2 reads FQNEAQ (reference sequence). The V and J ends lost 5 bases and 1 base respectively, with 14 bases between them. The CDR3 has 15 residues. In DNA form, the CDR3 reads TGTGCCAGCAGCCTTACGGTACAGGTCCAAGAGACCCAGTACTTC. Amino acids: CASSLTVQVQETQYF.

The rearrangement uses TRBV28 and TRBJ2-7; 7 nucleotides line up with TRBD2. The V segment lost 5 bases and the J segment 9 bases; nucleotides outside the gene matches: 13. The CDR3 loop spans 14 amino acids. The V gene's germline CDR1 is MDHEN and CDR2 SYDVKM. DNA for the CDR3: TGTGCCAGCAGTAAACCGGGACTACCTCGAGTGCAGTACTTC. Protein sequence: CASSKPGLPRVQYF.

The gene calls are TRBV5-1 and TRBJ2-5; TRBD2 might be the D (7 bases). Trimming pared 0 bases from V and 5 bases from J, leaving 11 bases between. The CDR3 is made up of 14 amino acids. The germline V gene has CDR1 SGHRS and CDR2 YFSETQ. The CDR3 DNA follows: TGCGCCAGCAGCTTGGAAGGGAGGGGGGAGACCCAGTACTTC. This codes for CASSLEGRGETQYF.

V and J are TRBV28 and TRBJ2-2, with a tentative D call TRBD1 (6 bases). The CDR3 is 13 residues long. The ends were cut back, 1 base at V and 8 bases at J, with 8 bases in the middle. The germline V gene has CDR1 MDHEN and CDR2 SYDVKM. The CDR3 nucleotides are TGTGCCAGCAGTTTATATGGGACAGGGGAGCTGTTTTTT. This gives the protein CASSLYGTGELFF.

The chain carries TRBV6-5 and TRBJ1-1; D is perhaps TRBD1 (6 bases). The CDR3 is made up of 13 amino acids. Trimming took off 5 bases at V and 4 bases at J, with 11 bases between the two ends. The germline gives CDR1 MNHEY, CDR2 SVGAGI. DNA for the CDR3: TGTGCCAGCAGTAGGACAGCCGGCACTGAAGCTTTCTTT. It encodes CASSRTAGTEAFF.

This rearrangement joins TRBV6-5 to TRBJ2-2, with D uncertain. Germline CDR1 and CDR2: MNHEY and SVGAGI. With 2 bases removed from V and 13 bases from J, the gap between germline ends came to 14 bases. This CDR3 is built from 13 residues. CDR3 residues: CASSYNSLYGLFF. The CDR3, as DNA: TGTGCCAGCAGTTACAATAGTCTTTACGGGCTGTTTTTT.

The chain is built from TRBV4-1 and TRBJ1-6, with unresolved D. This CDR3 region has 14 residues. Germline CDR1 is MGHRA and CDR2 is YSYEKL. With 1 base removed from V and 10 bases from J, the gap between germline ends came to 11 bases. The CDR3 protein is CASSQVVGASPLHF. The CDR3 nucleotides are TGCGCCAGCAGCCAAGTCGTCGGAGCATCACCCCTCCACTTT.

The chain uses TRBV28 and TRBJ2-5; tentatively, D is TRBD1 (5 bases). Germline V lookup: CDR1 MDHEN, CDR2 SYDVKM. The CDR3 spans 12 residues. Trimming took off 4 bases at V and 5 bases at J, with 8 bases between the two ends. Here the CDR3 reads CASSSGLETQYF. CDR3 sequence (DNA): TGTGCCAGCAGTTCAGGGTTGGAGACCCAGTACTTC.

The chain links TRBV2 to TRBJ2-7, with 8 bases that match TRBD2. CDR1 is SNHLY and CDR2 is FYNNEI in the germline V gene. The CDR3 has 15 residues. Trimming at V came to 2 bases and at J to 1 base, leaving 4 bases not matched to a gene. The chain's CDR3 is CASSESSGLSYEQYF. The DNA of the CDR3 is TGTGCCAGCAGTGAATCTAGCGGGCTTTCCTACGAGCAGTACTTC.

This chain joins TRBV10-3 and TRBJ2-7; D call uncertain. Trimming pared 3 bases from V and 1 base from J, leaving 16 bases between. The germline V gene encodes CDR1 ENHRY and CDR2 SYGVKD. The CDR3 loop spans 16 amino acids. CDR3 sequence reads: CAISDPLDHGSYEQYF. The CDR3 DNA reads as TGTGCCATCAGTGACCCCCTCGACCACGGATCCTACGAGCAGTACTTC.

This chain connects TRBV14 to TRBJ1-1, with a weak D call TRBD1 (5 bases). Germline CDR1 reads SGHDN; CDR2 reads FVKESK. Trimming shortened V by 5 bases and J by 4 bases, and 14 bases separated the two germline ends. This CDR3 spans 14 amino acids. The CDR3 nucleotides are TGTGCCAGCAGCTATGGCAGGGAGCGCACTGAAGCTTTCTTT. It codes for CASSYGRERTEAFF.

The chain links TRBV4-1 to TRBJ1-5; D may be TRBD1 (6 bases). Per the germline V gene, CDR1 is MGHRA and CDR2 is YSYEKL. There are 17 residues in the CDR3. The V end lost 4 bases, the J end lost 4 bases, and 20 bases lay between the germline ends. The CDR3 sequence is CASSPGQSAEDNQPQHF. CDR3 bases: TGCGCCAGCAGCCCCGGACAGTCGGCAGAAGATAATCAGCCCCAGCATTTT.

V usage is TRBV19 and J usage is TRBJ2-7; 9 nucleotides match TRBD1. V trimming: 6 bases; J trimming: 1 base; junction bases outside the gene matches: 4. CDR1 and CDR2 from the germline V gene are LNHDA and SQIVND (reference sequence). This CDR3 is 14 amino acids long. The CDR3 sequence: CASSGQGNSYEQYF. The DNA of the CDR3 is TGTGCCAGTAGCGGACAGGGGAATTCCTACGAGCAGTACTTC.

DNA for the CDR3: TGTGCCAGCAGCTCCCCATCAGATACGCAGTATTTT. Residues: CASSSPSDTQYF. This sequence joins TRBV7-2 and TRBJ2-3; D is uncertain. The germline V gene encodes CDR1 SGHTA and CDR2 FQGNSA. This CDR3 region has 12 residues. V lost 4 bases, J lost 4 bases, and 6 bases lay in between.

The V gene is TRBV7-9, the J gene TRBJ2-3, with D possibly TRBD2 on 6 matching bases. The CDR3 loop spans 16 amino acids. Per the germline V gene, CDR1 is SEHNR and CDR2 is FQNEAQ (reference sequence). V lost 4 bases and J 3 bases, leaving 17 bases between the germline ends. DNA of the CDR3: TGTGCCAGCAGCTCCCCGGGACTTCGGGAGACAGATACGCAGTATTTT. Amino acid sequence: CASSSPGLRETDTQYF.

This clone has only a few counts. CDR3 sequence (DNA): TGTGCCAGCAGCTCGACGTCAAGACAGGGTGGCAAAAACATTCAGTACTTC. It encodes CASSSTSRQGGKNIQYF. V is TRBV11-2 and J is TRBJ2-4, with TRBD1 matching 7 bases. There are 17 residues in the CDR3. J lost 3 bases, V lost 4 bases, and 12 bases had no gene match. Germline V gives CDR1 SGHAT, CDR2 FQNNGV.

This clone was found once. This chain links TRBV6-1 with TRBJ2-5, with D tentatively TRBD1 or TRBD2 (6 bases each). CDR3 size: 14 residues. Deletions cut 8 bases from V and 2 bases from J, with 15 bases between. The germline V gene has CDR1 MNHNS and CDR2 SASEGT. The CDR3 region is CASEGGTAQETQYF. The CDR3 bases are TGTGCCAGCGAGGGGGGAACAGCACAAGAGACCCAGTACTTC.

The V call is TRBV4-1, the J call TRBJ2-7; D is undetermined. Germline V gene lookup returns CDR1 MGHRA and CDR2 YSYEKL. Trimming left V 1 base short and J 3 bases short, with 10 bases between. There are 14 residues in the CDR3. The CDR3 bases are TGCGCCAGCAGCCAAGGTCTCTCGGGCTACGAGCAGTACTTC. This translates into CASSQGLSGYEQYF.

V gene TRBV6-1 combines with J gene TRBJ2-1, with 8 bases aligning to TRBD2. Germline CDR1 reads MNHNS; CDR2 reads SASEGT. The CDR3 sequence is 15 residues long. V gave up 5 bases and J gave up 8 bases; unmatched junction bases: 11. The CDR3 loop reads CASSTLTGGRDEQFF. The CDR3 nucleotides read TGTGCCAGCAGTACCCTCACGGGGGGGCGGGATGAGCAGTTCTTC.

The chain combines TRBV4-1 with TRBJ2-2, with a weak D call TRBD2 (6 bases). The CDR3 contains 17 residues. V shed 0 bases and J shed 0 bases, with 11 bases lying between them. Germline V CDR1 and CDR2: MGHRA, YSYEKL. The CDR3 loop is CASSQDGWGANTGELFF. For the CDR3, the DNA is TGCGCCAGCAGCCAAGATGGCTGGGGGGCGAACACCGGGGAGCTGTTTTTT.

CDR3 region: CASTFGQGMGETQYF. DNA of the CDR3: TGTGCCAGTACCTTCGGGCAGGGTATGGGAGAGACCCAGTACTTC. This chain joins TRBV19 and TRBJ2-5, with D tentatively TRBD1 (5 bases). V dropped 7 bases and J dropped 4 bases, with 19 bases sitting between them. This CDR3 spans 15 amino acids. The germline V gene encodes CDR1 LNHDA and CDR2 SQIVND (reference sequence). Based on the CDR3 plus reference TRBV19 and TRBJ2-5, the full variable domain is DGGITQSPKYLFRKEGQNVTLSCEQNLNHDAMYWYRQDPGQGLRLIYYSQIVNDFQKGDIAEGYSVSREKKESFPLTVTSAQKNPTAFYLCASTFGQGMGETQYFGPGTRLLVL.

For the CDR3, the DNA is TGCGCCAGCAGCCGGCGGACAGGGGGATCCACAGATACGCAGTATTTT. Protein: CASSRRTGGSTDTQYF. The rearrangement links TRBV4-1 to TRBJ2-3; 10 nucleotides line up with TRBD1. The CDR3 runs to 16 residues. J was trimmed by 2 bases and V by 4 bases; bases with no gene match: 6. Germline V gives CDR1 MGHRA, CDR2 YSYEKL.

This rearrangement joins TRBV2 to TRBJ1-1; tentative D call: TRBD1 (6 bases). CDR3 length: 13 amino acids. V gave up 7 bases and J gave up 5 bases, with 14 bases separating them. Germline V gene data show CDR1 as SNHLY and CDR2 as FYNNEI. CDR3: CASMGGRGTEAFF. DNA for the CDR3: TGTGCCAGCATGGGGGGGCGCGGGACTGAAGCTTTCTTT.

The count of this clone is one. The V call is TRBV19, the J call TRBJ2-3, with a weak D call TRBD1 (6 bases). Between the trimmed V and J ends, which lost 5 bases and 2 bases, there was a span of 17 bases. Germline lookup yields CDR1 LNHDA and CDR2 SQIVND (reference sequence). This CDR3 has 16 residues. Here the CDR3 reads CASSPRGHRYTDTQYF. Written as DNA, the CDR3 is TGTGCCAGTAGTCCCAGGGGACACCGATACACAGATACGCAGTATTTT.

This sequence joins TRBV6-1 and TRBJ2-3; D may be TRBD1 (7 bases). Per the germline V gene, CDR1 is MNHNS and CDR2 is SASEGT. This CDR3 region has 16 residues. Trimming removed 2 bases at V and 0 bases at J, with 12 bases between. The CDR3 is CASSESAGGSTDTQYF. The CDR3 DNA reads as TGTGCCAGCAGTGAAAGTGCAGGGGGGAGCACAGATACGCAGTATTTT.

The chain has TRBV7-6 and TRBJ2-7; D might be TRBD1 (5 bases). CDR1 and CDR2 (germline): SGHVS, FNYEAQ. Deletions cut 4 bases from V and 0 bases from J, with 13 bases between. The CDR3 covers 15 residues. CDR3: CASSSDTGDSYEQYF. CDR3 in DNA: TGTGCCAGCAGCTCAGACACAGGTGACTCCTACGAGCAGTACTTC.